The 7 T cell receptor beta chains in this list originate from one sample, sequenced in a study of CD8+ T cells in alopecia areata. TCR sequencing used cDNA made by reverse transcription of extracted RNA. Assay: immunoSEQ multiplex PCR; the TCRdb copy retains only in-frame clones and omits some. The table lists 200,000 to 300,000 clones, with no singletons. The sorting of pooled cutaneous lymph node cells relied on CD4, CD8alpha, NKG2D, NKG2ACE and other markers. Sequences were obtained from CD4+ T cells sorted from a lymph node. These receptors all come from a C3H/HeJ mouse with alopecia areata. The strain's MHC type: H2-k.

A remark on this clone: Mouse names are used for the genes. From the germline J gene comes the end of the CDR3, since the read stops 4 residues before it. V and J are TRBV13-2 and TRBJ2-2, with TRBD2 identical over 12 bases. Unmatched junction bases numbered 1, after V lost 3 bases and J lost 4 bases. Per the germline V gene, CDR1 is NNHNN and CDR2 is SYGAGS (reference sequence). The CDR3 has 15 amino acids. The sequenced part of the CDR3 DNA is TGTGCCAGCGGTGGACTGGGGGGGCCCACCGGG. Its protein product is CASGGLGGPTG. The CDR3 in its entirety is CASGGLGGPTGQLYF.

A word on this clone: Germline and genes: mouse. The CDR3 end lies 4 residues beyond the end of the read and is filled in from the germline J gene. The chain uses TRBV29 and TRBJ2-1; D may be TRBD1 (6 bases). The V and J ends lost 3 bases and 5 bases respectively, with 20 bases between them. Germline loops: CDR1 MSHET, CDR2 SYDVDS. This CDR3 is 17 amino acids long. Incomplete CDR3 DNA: TGTGCTAGCAGTTTCCTCCGAATCCAGGGGCTGGATGCT. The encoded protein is CASSFLRIQGLDA. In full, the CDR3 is CASSFLRIQGLDAEQFF.

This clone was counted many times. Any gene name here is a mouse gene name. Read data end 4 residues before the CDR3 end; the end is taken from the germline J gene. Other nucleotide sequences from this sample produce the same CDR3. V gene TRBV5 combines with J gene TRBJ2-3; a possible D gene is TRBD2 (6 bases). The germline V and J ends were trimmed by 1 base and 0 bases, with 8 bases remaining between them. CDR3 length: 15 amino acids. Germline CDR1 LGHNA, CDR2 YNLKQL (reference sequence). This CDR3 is CASSQVGTSAETLYF. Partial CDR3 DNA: TGTGCCAGCAGCCAAGTGGGGACTAGTGCAGAA.

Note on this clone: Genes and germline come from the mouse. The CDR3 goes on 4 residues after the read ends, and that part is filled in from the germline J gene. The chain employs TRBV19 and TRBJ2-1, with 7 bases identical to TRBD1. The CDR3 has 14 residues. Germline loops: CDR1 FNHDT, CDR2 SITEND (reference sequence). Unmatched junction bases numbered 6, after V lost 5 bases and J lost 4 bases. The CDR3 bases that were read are TGTGCCAGCAGGCGGGGACAGCTTTATGCT. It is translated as CASRRGQLYA. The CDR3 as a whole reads CASRRGQLYAEQFF.

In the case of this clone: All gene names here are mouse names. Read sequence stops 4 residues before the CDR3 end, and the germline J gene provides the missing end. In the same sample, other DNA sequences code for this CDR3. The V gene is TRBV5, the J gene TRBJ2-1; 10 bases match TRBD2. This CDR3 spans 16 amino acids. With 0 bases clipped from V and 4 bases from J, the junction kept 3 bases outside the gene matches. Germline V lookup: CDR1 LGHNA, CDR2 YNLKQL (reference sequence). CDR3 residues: CASSQENWGGYAEQFF. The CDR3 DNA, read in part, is TGTGCCAGCAGCCAAGAAAACTGGGGGGGGTATGCT.

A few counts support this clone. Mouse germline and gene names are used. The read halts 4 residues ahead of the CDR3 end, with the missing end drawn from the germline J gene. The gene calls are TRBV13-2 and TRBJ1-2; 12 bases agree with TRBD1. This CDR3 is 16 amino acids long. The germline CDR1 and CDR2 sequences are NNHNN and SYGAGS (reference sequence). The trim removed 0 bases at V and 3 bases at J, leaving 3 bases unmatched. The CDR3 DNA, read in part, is TGTGCCAGCGGTGATGGGGGACAGGGGGCGGACTCC. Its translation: CASGDGGQGADS. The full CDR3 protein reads CASGDGGQGADSDYTF.

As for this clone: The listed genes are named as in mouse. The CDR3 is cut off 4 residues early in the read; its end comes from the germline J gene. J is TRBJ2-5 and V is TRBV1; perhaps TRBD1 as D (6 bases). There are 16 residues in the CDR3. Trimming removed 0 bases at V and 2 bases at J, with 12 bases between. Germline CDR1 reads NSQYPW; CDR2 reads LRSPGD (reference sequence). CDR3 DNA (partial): TGCACCTGCAGTGCAGATCATCCGACAGGCCAAGAC. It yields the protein CTCSADHPTGQD. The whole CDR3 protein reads CTCSADHPTGQDTQYF.